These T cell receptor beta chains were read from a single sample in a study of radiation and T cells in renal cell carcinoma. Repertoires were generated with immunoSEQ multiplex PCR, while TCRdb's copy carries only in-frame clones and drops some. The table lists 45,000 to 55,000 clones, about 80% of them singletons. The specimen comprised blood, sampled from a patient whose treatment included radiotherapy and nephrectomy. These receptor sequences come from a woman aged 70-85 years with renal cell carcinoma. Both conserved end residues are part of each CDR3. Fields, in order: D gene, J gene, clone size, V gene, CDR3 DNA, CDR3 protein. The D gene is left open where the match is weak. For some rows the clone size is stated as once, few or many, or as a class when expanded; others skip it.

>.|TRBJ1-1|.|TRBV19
TGTGCCAGTACCCTGGGAGCGGGAGGGACTGAAGCTTTCTTT
CASTLGAGGTEAFF
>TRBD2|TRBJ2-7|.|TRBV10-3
TGTGCCATCAGTTGGGCGGGACTAGATCCCAACGAGCAGTACTTC
CAISWAGLDPNEQYF
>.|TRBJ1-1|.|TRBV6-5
TGTGCCAGCAGTATGAATGACGGGAACACTGAAGCTTTCTTT
CASSMNDGNTEAFF
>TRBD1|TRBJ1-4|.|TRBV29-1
TGCAGCGCCCTGGACAGGGCGTCGGCTAATGAAAAACTGTTTTTT
CSALDRASANEKLFF
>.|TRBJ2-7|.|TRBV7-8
TGTGCCAGCAGCTTAGTCCTGGGAATGAACGAGCAGTACTTC
CASSLVLGMNEQYF
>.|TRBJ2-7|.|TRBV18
TGTGCCAGCTCATCGGGCCTGGAGGACGAGCAGTACTTC
CASSSGLEDEQYF
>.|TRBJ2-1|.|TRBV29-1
TGCAGCGTTATTGGGGTTTTCAATGAGCAGTTCTTC
CSVIGVFNEQFF
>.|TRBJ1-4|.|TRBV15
TGTGCCACCAGCAGAGATAGCGGAGGGGGACAAAAACTGTTTTTT
CATSRDSGGGQKLFF
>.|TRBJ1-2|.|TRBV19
TGTGCCAGTAGTATAGGACCGACCTATGGCTACACCTTC
CASSIGPTYGYTF
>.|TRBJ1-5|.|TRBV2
TGTGCCAGCAGTGAAGGGCAGGGCGGTCAGCCCCAGCATTTT
CASSEGQGGQPQHF
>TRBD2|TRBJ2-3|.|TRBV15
TGTGCCACCAGCAGCAGGAGCGGGGGGGCAACCCGTGCTACGCAGTATTTT
CATSSRSGGATRATQYF
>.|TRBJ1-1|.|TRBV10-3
TGTGCCACGTATACTGGGAGTTCTGAAGCTTTCTTT
CATYTGSSEAFF
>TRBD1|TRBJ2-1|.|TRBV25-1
TGTGCCAGCAGTGAAACGACAGGGGCGGCGAATGAGCAGTTCTTC
CASSETTGAANEQFF
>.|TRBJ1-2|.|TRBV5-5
TGTGCCAGCACTCTAGGCCCCTCGGGGAAAAACTATGACTACACCTTC
CASTLGPSGKNYDYTF
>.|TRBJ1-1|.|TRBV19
TGTGCCAGTAGTTCCTCGGCGGGCCTGCCGAACACTGAAGCTTTCTTT
CASSSSAGLPNTEAFF
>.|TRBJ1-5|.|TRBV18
TGTGCCAGCTCACCGGGGGGGATTCAGCCCCAGCATTTT
CASSPGGIQPQHF
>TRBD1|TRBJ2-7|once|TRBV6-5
TGTGCCAGCAGTTACGAGGGGGCCCCCACGTCCGAGCAGTACTTC
CASSYEGAPTSEQYF
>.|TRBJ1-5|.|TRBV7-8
TGTGCCAGCAGCTTATCCGCCTCGGGGGATCAGCCCCAGCATTTT
CASSLSASGDQPQHF
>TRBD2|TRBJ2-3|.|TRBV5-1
TGCGCCAGCAGCCCCGGGACTGGCGGGGGGTCCACAGATACGCAGTATTTT
CASSPGTGGGSTDTQYF
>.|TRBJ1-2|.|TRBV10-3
TGTGCCATCAGTGAGCCAGGGACCAAGGGCTACACCTTC
CAISEPGTKGYTF
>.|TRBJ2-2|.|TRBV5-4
TGTGCCAGCAGCCCGGGACTCGTGAACACCGGGGAGCTGTTTTTT
CASSPGLVNTGELFF
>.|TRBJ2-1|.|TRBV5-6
TGTGCCAGCAGCTTTAGGAGAAGCTCCTACAATGAGCAGTTCTTC
CASSFRRSSYNEQFF
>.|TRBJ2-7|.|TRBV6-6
TGTGCCAGCAGAAGGGGGTACGTAGAGCAGTACTTC
CASRRGYVEQYF
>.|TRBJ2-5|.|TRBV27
TGTGCCAGCAGTTTAAGGGGCGGCGAGACCCAGTACTTC
CASSLRGGETQYF
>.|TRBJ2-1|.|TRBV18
TGTGCCAGCTACCGACCAGGGGATGAGCAGTTCTTC
CASYRPGDEQFF
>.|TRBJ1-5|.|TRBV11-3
TGTGCCAGCAGCTTAGCCCCGGGTAAAATTAATCAGCCCCAGCATTTT
CASSLAPGKINQPQHF